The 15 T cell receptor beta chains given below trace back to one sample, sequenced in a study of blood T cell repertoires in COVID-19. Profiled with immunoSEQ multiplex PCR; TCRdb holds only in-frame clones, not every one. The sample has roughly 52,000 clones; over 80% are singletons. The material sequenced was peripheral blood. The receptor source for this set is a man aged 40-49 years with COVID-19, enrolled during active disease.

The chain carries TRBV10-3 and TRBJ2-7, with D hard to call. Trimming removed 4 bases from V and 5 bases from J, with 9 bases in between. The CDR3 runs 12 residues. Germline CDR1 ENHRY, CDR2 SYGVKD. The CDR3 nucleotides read TGTGCCATCAGTGCTAGTCCCCACGAGCAGTACTTC. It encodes CAISASPHEQYF.

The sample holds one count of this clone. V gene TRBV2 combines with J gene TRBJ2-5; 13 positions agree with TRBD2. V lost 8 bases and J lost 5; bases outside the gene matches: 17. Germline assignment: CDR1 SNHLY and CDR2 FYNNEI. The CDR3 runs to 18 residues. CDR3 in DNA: TGTGCCAGCGGCCTCTTCGGGACTAGCGGGATACCGCAGGAGACCCAGTACTTC. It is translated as CASGLFGTSGIPQETQYF.

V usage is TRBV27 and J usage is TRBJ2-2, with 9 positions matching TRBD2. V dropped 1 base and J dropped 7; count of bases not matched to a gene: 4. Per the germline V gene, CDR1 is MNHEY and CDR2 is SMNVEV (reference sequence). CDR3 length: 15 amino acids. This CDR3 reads CASSLWGAGGGELFF. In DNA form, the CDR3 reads TGTGCCAGCAGTTTATGGGGAGCGGGAGGCGGGGAGCTGTTTTTT.

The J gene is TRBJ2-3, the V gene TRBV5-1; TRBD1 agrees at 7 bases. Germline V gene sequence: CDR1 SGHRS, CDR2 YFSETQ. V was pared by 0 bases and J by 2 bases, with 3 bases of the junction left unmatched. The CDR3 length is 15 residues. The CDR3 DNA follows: TGCGCCAGCAGCTTGGAGGACAGGCCCACAGATACGCAGTATTTT. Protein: CASSLEDRPTDTQYF.

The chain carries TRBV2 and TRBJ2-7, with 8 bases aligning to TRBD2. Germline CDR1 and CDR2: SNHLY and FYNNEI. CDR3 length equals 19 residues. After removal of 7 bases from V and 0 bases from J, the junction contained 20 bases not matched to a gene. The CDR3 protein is CASMTRKEAGAAFSYEQYF. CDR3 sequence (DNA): TGTGCCAGCATGACTCGGAAGGAAGCGGGAGCCGCTTTCTCCTACGAGCAGTACTTC.

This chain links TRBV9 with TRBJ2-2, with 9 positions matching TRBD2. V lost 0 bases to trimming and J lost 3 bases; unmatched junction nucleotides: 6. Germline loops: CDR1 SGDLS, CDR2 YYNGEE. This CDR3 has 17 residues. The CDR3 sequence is CASSVDGAGGDTGELFF. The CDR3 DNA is TGTGCCAGCAGCGTAGACGGTGCGGGGGGGGACACCGGGGAGCTGTTTTTT.

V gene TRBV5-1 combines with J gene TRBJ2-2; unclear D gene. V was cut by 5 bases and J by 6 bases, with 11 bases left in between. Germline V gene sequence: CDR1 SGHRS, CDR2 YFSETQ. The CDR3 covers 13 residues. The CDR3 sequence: CASSVWAPGELFF. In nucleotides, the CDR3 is TGCGCCAGCAGTGTCTGGGCCCCCGGGGAGCTGTTTTTT.

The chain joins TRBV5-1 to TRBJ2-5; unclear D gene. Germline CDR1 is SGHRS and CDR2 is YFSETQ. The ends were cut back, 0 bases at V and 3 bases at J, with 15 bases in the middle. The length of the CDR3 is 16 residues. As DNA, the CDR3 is TGCGCCAGCAGCTTGGGGAGTCGCGCCTTGGAAGAGACCCAGTACTTC. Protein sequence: CASSLGSRALEETQYF.

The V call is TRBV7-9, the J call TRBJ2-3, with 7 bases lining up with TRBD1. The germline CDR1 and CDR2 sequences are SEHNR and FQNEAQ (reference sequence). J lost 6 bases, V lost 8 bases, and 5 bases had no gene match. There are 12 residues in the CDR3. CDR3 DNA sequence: TGTGCCAGCGAACAGGGGTTGGATACGCAGTATTTT. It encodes CASEQGLDTQYF.

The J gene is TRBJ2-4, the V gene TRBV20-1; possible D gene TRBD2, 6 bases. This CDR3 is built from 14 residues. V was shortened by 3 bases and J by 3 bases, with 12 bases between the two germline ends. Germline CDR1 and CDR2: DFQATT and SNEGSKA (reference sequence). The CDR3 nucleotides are TGCAGTGCTAGTGTTGGGGGAGGCAAAAACATTCAGTACTTC. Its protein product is CSASVGGGKNIQYF.

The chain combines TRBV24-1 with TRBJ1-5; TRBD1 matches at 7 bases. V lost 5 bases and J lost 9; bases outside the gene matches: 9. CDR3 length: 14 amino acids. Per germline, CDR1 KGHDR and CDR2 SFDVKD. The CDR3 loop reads CATSAAGGAGPQHF. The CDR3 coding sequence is TGTGCCACCAGTGCCGCAGGGGGAGCCGGGCCCCAGCATTTT.

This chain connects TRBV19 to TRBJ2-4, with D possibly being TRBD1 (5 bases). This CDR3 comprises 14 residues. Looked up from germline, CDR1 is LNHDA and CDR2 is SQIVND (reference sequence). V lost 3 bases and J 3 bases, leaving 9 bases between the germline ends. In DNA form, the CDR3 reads TGTGCCAGTAGTATGGGGCCGATCAAAAACATTCAGTACTTC. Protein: CASSMGPIKNIQYF.

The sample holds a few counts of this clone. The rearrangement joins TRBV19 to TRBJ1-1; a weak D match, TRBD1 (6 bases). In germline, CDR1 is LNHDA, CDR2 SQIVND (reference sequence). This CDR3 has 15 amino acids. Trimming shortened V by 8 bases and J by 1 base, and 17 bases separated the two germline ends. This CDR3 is CASGETGQRNTEAFF. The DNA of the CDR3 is TGTGCCAGTGGGGAAACCGGACAGAGGAACACTGAAGCTTTCTTT.

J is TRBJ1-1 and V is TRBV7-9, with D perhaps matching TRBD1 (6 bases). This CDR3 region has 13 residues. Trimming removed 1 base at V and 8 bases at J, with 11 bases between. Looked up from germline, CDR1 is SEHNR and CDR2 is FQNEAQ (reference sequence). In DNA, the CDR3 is TGTGCCAGCAGCTTAGAGGGGGTCGCGGAAGCTTTCTTT. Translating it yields CASSLEGVAEAFF.

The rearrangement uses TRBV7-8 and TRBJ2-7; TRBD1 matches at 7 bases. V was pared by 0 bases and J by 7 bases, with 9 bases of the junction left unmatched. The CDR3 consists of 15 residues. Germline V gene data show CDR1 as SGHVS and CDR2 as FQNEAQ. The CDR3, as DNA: TGTGCCAGCAGCTTAGCTCCGACAGGGACGGGGGAGCAGTACTTC. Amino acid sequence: CASSLAPTGTGEQYF.